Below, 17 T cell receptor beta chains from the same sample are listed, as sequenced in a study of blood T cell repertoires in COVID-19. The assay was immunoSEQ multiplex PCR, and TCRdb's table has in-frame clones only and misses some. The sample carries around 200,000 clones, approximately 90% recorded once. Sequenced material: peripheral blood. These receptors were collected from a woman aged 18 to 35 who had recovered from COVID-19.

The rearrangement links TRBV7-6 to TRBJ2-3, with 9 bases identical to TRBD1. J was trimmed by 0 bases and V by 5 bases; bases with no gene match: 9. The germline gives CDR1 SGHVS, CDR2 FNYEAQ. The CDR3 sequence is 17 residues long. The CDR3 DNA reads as TGTGCCAGCAGCCACCCCAACAGGGGGCGCAGCACAGATACGCAGTATTTT. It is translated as CASSHPNRGRSTDTQYF.

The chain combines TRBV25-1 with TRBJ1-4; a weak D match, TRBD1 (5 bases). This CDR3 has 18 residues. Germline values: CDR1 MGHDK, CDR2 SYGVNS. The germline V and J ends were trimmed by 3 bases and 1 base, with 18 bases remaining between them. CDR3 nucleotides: TGTGCCAGCAGTGATAGGGCAGGGTTAAGGCTAACTAATGAAAAACTGTTTTTT. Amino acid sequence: CASSDRAGLRLTNEKLFF.

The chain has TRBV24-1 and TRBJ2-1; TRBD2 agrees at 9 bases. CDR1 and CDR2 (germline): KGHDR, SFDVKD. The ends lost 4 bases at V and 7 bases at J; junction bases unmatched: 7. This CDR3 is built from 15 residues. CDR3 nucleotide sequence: TGTGCCACCAGTGAACCGGGACTAGCTGTAAATGAGCAGTTCTTC. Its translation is CATSEPGLAVNEQFF.

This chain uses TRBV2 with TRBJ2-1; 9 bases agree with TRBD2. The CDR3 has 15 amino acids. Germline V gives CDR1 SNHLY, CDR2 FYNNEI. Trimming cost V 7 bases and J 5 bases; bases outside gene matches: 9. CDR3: CASKLSGGLNNEQFF. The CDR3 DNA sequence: TGTGCCAGCAAGCTCAGCGGGGGGCTCAACAATGAGCAGTTCTTC.

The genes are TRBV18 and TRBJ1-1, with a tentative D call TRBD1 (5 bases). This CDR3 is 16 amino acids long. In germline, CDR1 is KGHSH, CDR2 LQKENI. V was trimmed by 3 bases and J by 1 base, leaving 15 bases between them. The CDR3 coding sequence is TGTGCCAGCTCACCCGGGGGACGGATCTCGAACACTGAAGCTTTCTTT. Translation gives CASSPGGRISNTEAFF.

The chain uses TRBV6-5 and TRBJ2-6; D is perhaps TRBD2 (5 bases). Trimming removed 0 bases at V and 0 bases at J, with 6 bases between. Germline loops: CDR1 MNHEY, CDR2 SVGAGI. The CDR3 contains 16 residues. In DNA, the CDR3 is TGTGCCAGCAGTTACTCGGCGGGCTCTGGGGCCAACGTCCTGACTTTC. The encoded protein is CASSYSAGSGANVLTF.

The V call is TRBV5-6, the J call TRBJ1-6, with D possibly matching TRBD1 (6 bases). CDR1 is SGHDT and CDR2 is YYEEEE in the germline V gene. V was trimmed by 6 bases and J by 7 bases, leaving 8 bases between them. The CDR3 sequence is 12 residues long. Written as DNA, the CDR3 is TGTGCCAGCAATACAGGGAATTCACCCCTCCACTTT. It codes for CASNTGNSPLHF.

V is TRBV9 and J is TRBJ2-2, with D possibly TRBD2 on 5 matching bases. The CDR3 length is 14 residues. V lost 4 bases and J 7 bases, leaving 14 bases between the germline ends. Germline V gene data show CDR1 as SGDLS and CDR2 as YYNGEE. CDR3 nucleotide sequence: TGTGCCAGCAGCCCATCCGCGAGGGACGGGGAGCTGTTTTTT. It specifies CASSPSARDGELFF.

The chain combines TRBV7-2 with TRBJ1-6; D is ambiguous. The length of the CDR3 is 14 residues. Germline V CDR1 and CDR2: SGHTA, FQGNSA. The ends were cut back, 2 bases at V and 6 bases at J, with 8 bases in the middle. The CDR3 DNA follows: TGTGCCAGCAGCTTAAGAGAGGGTAATTCACCCCTCCACTTT. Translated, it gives CASSLREGNSPLHF.

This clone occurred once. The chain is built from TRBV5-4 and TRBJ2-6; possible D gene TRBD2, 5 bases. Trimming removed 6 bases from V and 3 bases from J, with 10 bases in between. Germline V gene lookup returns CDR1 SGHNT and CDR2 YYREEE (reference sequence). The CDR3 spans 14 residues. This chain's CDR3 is CASIGGFGANVLTF. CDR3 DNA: TGTGCCAGCATAGGAGGTTTTGGGGCCAACGTCCTGACTTTC.

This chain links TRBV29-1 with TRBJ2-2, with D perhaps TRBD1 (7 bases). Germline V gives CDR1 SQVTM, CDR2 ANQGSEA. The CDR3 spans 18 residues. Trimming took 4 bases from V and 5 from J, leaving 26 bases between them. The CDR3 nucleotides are TGCAGCGTTGTTGGGGTTCGGGACAGCCCGGGGGAGACCGGGGAGCTGTTTTTT. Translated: CSVVGVRDSPGETGELFF.

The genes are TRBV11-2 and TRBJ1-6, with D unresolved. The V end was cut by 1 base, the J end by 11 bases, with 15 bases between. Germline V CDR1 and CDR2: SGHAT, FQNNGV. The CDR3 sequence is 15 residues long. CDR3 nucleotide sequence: TGTGCCAGCAGCTTAGGGACTAGTCCCACCACACCCCTCCACTTT. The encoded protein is CASSLGTSPTTPLHF. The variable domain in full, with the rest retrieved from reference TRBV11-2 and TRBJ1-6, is EAGVAQSPRYKIIEKRQSVAFWCNPISGHATLYWYQQILGQGPKLLIQFQNNGVVDDSQLPKDRFSAERLKGVDSTLKIQPAKLEDSAVYLCASSLGTSPTTPLHFGNGTRLTVT.

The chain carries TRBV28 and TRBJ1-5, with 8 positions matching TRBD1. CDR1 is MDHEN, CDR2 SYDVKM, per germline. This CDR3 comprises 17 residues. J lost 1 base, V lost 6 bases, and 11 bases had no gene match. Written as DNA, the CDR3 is TGTGCCAGCAGCCCAGACAGGGGAGGTTCAAGCAATCAGCCCCAGCATTTT. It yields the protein CASSPDRGGSSNQPQHF.

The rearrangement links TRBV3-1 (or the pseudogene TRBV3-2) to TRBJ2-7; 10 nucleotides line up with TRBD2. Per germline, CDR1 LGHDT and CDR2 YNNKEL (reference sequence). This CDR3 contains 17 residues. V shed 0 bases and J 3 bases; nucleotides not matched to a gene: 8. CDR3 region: CASSQELWTSGRYEQYF. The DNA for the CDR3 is TGTGCCAGCAGCCAAGAGTTATGGACTAGCGGCCGCTACGAGCAGTACTTC.

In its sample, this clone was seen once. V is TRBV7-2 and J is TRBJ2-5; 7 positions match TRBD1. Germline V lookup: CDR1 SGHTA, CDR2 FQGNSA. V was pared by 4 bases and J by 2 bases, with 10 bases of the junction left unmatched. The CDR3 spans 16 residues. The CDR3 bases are TGTGCCAGCAGCTCAGGACAGGTTCGCTTACAAGAGACCCAGTACTTC. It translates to CASSSGQVRLQETQYF. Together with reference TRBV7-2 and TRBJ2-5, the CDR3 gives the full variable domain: GAGVSQSPSNKVTEKGKDVELRCDPISGHTALYWYRQSLGQGLEFLIYFQGNSAPDKSGLPSDRFSAERTGGSVSTLTIQRTQQEDSAVYLCASSSGQVRLQETQYFGPGTRLLVL.

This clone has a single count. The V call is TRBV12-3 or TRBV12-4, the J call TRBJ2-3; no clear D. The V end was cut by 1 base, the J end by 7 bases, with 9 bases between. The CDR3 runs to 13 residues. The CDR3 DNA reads TGTGCCAGCAGTTTAGGGCAGGCGTATACGCAGTATTTT. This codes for CASSLGQAYTQYF.

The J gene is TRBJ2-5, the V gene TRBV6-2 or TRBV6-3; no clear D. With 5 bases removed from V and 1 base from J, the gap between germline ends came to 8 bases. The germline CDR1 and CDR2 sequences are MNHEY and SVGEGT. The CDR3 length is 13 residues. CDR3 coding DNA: TGTGCCAGCAGTATGGCCAGCCAAGAGACCCAGTACTTC. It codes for CASSMASQETQYF.